This TCR beta chain was captured in a study of control samples from healthy donors and cancer patients. Germline V gene sequence: CDR1 DFQATT, CDR2 SNEGSKA (reference sequence). V dropped 5 bases and J dropped 8 bases, with 11 bases sitting between them. This CDR3 region has 11 residues. Profiling relied on immunoSEQ multiplex PCR, and the TCRdb table lists in-frame clones only, not all of them. The sample contains 150,000 to 200,000 clones, around 91% of which appear only once. Sequences were obtained from blood. This TCR derives from a woman between 25 and 40 years old in good health. The chain couples TRBV20-1 to TRBJ2-3, with D perhaps being TRBD1 or TRBD2 (6 bases each). The DNA of the CDR3 is TGCAGTGCTGCACAGGGAGGTACGCAGTATTTT. Translating it yields CSAAQGGTQYF.